The clone carrying this TCR beta chain was recorded at least ten times. At one boundary the junction diverges from the germline segment, which might be a read error. MiXCR, run by TCRdb on the RT-PCR reads, gives a single entry per CDR3 protein. The sample lists hundreds of thousands of distinct CDR3 sequences; approximately 14% were seen once. This record comes from a study of response to subunit inactivated influenza vaccine. The CDR3 runs to 13 residues. This material consisted of PBMCs from blood, taken 12 days after vaccination. The receptor was derived from a middle-aged man who received an inactivated influenza vaccine. The chain links TRBV12-3 or TRBV12-4 to TRBJ2-3, with D perhaps matching TRBD2 (5 bases). This CDR3 reads CASRGLSTDTQYF. The CDR3 nucleotides read TGCGCCAGCAGAGGACTGTCCACAGATACGCAGTATTTT.